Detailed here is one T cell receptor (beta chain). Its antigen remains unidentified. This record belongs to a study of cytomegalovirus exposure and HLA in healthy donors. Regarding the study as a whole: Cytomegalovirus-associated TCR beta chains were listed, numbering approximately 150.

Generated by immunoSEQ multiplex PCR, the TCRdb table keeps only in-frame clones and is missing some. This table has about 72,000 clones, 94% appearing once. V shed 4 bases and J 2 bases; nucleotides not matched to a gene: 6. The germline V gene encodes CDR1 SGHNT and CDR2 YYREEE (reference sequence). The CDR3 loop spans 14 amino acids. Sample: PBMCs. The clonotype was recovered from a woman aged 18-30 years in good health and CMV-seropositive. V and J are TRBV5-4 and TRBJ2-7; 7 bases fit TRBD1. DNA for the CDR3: TGTGCCAGCAGCCAGAAGACAGGGACCTACGAGCAGTACTTC. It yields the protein CASSQKTGTYEQYF.